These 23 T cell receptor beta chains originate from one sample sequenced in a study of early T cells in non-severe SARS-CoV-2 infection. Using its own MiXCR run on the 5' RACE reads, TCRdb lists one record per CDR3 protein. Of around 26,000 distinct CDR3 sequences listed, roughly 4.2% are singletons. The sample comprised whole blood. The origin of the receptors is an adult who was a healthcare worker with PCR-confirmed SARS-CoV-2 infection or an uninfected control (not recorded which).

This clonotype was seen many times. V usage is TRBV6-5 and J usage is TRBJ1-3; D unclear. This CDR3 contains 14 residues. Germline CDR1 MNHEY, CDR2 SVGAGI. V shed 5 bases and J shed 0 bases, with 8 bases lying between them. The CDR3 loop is CASSRTVSGNTIYF. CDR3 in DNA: TGTGCCAGCAGTCGTACAGTCTCTGGAAACACCATATATTTT.

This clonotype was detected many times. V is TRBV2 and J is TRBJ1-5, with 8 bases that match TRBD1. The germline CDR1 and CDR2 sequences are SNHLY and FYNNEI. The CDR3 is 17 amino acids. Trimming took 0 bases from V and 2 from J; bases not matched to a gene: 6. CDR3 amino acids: CASSEALGTGGNQPQHF. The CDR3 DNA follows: TGTGCCAGCAGTGAAGCCTTAGGGACAGGTGGCAATCAGCCCCAGCATTTT.

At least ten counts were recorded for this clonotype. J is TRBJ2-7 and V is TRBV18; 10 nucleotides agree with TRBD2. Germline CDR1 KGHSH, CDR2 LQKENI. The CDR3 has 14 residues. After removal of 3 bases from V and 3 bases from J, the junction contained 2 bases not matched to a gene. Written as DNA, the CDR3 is TGTGCCAGCTCACCCTCTAGCGGGGGCTACGAGCAGTACTTC. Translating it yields CASSPSSGGYEQYF.

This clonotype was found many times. DNA of the CDR3: TGTGCCAGCAGCTTACAGGGTGCAACTAATGAAAAACTGTTTTTT. Protein: CASSLQGATNEKLFF. V gene TRBV7-8 combines with J gene TRBJ1-4, with D perhaps matching TRBD1 (5 bases). V dropped 2 bases and J dropped 0 bases, with 7 bases sitting between them. From germline, CDR1 is SGHVS and CDR2 FQNEAQ. The CDR3 is made up of 15 amino acids.

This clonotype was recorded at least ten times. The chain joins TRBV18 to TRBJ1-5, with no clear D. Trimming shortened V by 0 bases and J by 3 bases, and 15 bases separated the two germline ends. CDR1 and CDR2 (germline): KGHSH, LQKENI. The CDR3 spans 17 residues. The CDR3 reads CASSPPSIGQANQPQHF. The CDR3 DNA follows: TGTGCCAGCTCACCACCAAGTATCGGCCAAGCCAATCAGCCCCAGCATTTT.

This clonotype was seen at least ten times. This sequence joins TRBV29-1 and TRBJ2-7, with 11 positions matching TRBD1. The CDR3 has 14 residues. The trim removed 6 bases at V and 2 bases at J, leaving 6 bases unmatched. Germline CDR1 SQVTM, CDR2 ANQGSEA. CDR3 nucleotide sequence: TGCAGCGTACTGGCGGGACAGGGGGCCTACGAGCAGTACTTC. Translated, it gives CSVLAGQGAYEQYF.

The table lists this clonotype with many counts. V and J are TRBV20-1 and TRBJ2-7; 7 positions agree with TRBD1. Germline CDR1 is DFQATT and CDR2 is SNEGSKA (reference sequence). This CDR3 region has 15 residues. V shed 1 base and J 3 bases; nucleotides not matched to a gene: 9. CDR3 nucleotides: TGCAGTGCTAGAGTCCCCCGGGACAGTATCTACGAGCAGTACTTC. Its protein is CSARVPRDSIYEQYF.

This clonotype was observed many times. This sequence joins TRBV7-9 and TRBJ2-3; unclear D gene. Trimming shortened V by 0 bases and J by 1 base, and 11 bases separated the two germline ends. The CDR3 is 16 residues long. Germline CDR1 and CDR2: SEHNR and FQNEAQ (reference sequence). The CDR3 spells CASSLAGELRTDTQYF. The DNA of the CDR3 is TGTGCCAGCAGCTTAGCCGGCGAACTACGCACAGATACGCAGTATTTT. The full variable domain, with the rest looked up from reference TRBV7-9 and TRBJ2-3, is DTGVSQNPRHKITKRGQNVTFRCDPISEHNRLYWYRQTLGQGPEFLTYFQNEAQLEKSRLLSDRFSAERPKGSFSTLEIQRTEQGDSAMYLCASSLAGELRTDTQYFGPGTRLTVL.

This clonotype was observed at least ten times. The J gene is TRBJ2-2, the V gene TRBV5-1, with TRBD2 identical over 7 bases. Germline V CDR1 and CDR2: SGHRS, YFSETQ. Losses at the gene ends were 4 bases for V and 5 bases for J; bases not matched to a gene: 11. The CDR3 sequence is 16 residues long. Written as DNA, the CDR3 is TGCGCCAGCAGCGAGCCGGGACTACGAAAAACCGGGGAGCTGTTTTTT. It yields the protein CASSEPGLRKTGELFF.

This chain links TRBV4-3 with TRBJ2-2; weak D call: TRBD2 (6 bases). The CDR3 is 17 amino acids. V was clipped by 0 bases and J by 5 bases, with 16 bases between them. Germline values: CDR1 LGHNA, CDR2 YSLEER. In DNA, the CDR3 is TGCGCCAGCAGCCAAGATGGGGCGTGGGCGGGAACCGGGGAGCTGTTTTTT. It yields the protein CASSQDGAWAGTGELFF.

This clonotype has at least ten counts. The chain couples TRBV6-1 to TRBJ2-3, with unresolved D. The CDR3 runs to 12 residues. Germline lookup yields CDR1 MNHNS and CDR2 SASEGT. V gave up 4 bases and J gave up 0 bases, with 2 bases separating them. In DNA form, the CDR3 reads TGTGCCAGCAGTGGGAGCACAGATACGCAGTATTTT. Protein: CASSGSTDTQYF.

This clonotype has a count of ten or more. CDR3 in DNA: TGTGCCAGCAGCAGGAACACCGGGGAGCTGTTTTTT. Protein sequence: CASSRNTGELFF. The J gene is TRBJ2-2, the V gene TRBV6-2 or TRBV6-3; no reliable D call. V was shortened by 6 bases and J by 1 base, with 3 bases between the two germline ends. Germline V CDR1 and CDR2: MNHEY, SVGEGT. The CDR3 spans 12 residues.

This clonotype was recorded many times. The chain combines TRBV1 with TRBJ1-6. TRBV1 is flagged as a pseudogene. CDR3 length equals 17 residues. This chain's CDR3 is CTSSQERAGPYNSPLHF. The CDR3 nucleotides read TGCACCAGCAGCCAAGAGCGGGCCGGACCTTATAATTCACCCCTCCACTTT.

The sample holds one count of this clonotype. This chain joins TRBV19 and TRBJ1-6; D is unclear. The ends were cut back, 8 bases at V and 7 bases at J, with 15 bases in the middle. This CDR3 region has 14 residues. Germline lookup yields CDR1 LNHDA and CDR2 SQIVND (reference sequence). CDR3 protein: CASGNENWNSPLHF. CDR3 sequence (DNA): TGTGCCAGTGGGAACGAGAATTGGAATTCACCCCTCCACTTT.

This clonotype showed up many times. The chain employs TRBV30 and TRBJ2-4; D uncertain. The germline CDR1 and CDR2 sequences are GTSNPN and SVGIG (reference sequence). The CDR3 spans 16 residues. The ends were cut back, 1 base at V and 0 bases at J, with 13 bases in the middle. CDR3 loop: CAWSGEVPLAKNIQYF. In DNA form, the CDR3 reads TGTGCCTGGAGTGGTGAGGTACCGCTAGCCAAAAACATTCAGTACTTC. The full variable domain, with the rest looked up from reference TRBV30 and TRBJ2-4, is SQTIHQWPATLVQPVGSPLSLECTVEGTSNPNLYWYRQAAGRGLQLLFYSVGIGQISSEVPQNLSASRPQDRQFILSSKKLLLSDSGFYLCAWSGEVPLAKNIQYFGAGTRLSVL.

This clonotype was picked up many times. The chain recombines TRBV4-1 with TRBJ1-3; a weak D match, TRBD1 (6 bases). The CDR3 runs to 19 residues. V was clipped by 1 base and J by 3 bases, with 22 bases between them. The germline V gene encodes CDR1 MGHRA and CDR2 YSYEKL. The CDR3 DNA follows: TGCGCCAGCAGCCAAGGAAGCGCGCTGGGGGGGCTAGGTGGAAACACCATATATTTT. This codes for CASSQGSALGGLGGNTIYF.

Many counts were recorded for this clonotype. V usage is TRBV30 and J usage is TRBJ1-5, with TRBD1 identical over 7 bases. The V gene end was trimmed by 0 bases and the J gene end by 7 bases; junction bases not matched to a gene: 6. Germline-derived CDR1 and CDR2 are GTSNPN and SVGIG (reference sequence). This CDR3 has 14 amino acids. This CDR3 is CAWSVRQGVQPQHF. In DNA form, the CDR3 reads TGTGCCTGGAGTGTGAGGCAGGGGGTACAGCCCCAGCATTTT.

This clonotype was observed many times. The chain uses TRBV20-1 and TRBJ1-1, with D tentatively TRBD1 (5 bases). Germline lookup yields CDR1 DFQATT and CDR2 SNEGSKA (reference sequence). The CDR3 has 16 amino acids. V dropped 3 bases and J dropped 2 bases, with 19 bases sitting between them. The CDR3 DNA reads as TGCAGTGCTAGTTGGCGTGGCGGGGCAGCCAACACTGAAGCTTTCTTT. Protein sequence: CSASWRGGAANTEAFF.

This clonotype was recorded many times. CDR3 sequence (DNA): TGTGCCACCAGCCCGCCGAGGCAGGCCTCCTACAATGAGCAGTTCTTC. This sequence encodes CATSPPRQASYNEQFF. This chain links TRBV15 with TRBJ2-1, with D hard to call. Germline CDR1 is LNHNV and CDR2 is YYDKDF (reference sequence). V dropped 5 bases and J dropped 0 bases, with 14 bases sitting between them. The CDR3 is 16 residues long.

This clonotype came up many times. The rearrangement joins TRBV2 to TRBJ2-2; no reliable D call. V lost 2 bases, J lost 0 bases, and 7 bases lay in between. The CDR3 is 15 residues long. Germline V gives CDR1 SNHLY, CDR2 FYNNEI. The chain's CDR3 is CASSELQANTGELFF. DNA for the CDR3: TGTGCCAGCAGTGAACTTCAGGCGAACACCGGGGAGCTGTTTTTT.

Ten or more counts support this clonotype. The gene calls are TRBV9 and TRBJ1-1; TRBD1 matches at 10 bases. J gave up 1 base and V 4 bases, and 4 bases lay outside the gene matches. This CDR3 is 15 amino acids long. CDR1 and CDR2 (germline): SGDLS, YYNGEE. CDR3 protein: CASSPRDRGNTEAFF. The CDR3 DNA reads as TGTGCCAGCAGCCCTCGGGACAGGGGGAACACTGAAGCTTTCTTT.

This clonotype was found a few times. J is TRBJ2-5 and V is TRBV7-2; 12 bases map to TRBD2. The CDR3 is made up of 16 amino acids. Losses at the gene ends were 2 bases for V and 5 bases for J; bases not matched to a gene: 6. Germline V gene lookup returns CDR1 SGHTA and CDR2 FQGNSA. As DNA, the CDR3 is TGTGCCAGCAGCTTACTGCTAGCGGGGGGGCGGGAGACCCAGTACTTC. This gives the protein CASSLLLAGGRETQYF.

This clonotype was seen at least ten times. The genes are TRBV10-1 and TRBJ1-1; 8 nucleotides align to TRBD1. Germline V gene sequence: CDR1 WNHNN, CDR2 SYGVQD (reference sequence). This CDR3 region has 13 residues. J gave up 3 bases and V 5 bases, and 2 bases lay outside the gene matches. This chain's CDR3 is CASSKGQDTEAFF. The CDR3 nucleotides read TGCGCCAGCAGTAAGGGACAGGACACTGAAGCTTTCTTT.